Shown below are 3 T cell receptor beta chains from a single sample sequenced in a study of beta chain features in type 1 diabetes. Whole-study results and caveats: When Type 1 diabetes patients were examined, their TCRB CDR3s proved moderately but significantly shorter in all four CD4+ subsets.

The antigens of these receptors remain unknown. The investigators reverse transcribed all of the isolated RNA, so they sequenced expressed TCRB transcripts. The protocol was immunoSEQ multiplex PCR, while the TCRdb copy is restricted to in-frame clones and leaves out a portion. The sample holds hundreds of thousands of clones, around 15% seen once. The sequenced sample was naive CD4+ T cells from blood. Receptors originate from a man aged 18-30 years with type 1 diabetes.

This clone was found a few times. The chain couples TRBV10-3 to TRBJ2-7; 12 nucleotides line up with TRBD2. Trimming at V came to 2 bases and at J to 5 bases, leaving 4 bases not matched to a gene. The CDR3 covers 15 residues. Looked up from germline, CDR1 is ENHRY and CDR2 is SYGVKD. For the CDR3, the DNA is TGTGCCATCAGTGAGCCTAGCGGGAGGGGCAACGAGCAGTACTTC. This sequence encodes CAISEPSGRGNEQYF.

Written as DNA, the CDR3 is TGTGCCTGGAGTGCACAAGAGACCCAGTACTTC. Residues: CAWSAQETQYF. The rearrangement uses TRBV30 and TRBJ2-5, with D uncertain. Germline CDR1 reads GTSNPN; CDR2 reads SVGIG (reference sequence). Deletions cut 1 base from V and 2 bases from J, with 2 bases between. CDR3 length: 11 amino acids.

This clone was observed a handful of times. This chain connects TRBV6-5 to TRBJ1-6; a weak D match, TRBD1 (6 bases). This CDR3 spans 14 amino acids. Germline V gene sequence: CDR1 MNHEY, CDR2 SVGAGI. Trimming took off 1 base at V and 6 bases at J, with 7 bases between the two ends. CDR3 sequence (DNA): TGTGCCAGCAGTTACTACAGGGTTAATTCACCCCTCCACTTT. It codes for CASSYYRVNSPLHF.